The subject of this entry is one TCR beta chain. Its ends do not fully match the called genes, so a read error is possible. Germline V gene data show CDR1 as LGHNT and CDR2 as FRNRAP. The CDR3 extends over 16 amino acids. Original processing notes: The assay estimated nucleated cells by amplifying reference gene primers. Clones were read by immunoSEQ multiplex PCR, and TCRdb kept only the in-frame ones, dropping some. V and J calls and clone size come straight from that table; D and trimming were deduced from the DNA. The data show over 110,000 clones, about nine tenths seen once. This record belongs to a study of blood T cell repertoires in COVID-19. For the study at large: The United States, Italy and Spain were the sources of the acute and convalescent COVID-19 samples. The analysed material was cDNA or gDNA that came from T cells, B-cell-depleted T cells, or PBMCs.

This TCR was sampled from a human donor in a cohort sampled during active COVID-19. Input material: peripheral blood. V is TRBV12-5 and J is TRBJ1-2; 7 bases agree with TRBD1. Written as DNA, the CDR3 is TGTGCTAGTGGTCTGGTACAGGGGAGGTCTAACTATGGCTACACCTTC. The encoded protein is CASGLVQGRSNYGYTF.